This T cell receptor beta chain was identified in a study of cytomegalovirus exposure and HLA in healthy donors. Germline V gene lookup returns CDR1 SGHTA and CDR2 FQGNSA. The length of the CDR3 is 15 residues. Trimming took off 2 bases at V and 3 bases at J, with 14 bases between the two ends. Notes on the study in general: An analysis that came later showed most CMV-associated TCR beta chains appearing HLA-restricted. TCR beta V segments were, for the most part, productive about 87% or about 30% of the time in an earlier analysis. A link between a missense DCLRE1C variant and TCR beta V- and J-gene trimming emerged from a later analysis. CMV antigen specificity was confirmed in vitro for three CMV-associated chains.

PCR was performed using 60 Vbeta and 13 Jbeta primers. The data were produced by immunoSEQ multiplex PCR, yet TCRdb's version contains in-frame clones alone and is incomplete. Of some 190,000 clones listed, roughly 80% are singletons. Comment on this clone: Its antigen remains unidentified.

The sequenced sample consisted of PBMCs. The sequence was obtained from a woman aged 25 to 39 in good health and CMV-seropositive. The J gene is TRBJ2-7, the V gene TRBV7-2, with a tentative D call TRBD2 (6 bases). The CDR3, as DNA: TGTGCCAGCAGCTTACGGTGGGGGGAAAACTACGAGCAGTACTTC. The encoded protein is CASSLRWGENYEQYF.